Each of the 7 T cell receptor beta chains below was sequenced from the same sample in a study of somatic mutations in cytotoxic T cells in rheumatoid arthritis. The assay was immunoSEQ multiplex PCR, and TCRdb's table has in-frame clones only and misses some. The sample contains about 20,000 clones, about 86% of which appear only once. Sequenced sample: CD8+ T cells sorted from blood. The receptor set was obtained from a woman between 45 and 60 years old in good health.

The chain employs TRBV5-6 and TRBJ2-2, with D perhaps matching TRBD2 (6 bases). V dropped 5 bases and J dropped 3 bases, with 11 bases sitting between them. Germline assignment: CDR1 SGHDT and CDR2 YYEEEE. The CDR3 spans 14 residues. CDR3 nucleotides: TGTGCCAGCAGGGCCCCGGGGGACACCGGGGAGCTGTTTTTT. It yields the protein CASRAPGDTGELFF.

This clone was seen only a few times. This chain connects TRBV9 to TRBJ1-1; maybe TRBD1 (5 bases). V lost 4 bases to trimming and J lost 1 base, with 14 bases between them. The CDR3 totals 15 residues. Germline assignment: CDR1 SGDLS and CDR2 YYNGEE. The CDR3 protein is CASSLSPDRNTEAFF. The CDR3 DNA reads as TGTGCCAGCAGCCTTAGTCCAGACAGGAACACTGAAGCTTTCTTT.

The chain carries TRBV7-7 and TRBJ2-1; TRBD1 is a possible D gene (5 bases). V was cut by 3 bases and J by 5 bases, with 8 bases left in between. The CDR3 is made up of 13 amino acids. Germline V lookup: CDR1 SSHAT, CDR2 FNYEAQ (reference sequence). CDR3 in amino acids: CASSLQGHNEQFF. DNA for the CDR3: TGTGCCAGCAGCTTGCAGGGCCACAATGAGCAGTTCTTC.

The rearrangement links TRBV6-5 to TRBJ1-2; 11 bases match TRBD1. This CDR3 comprises 14 residues. The ends lost 5 bases at V and 10 bases at J; junction bases unmatched: 9. Germline V gene data show CDR1 as MNHEY and CDR2 as SVGAGI. CDR3 protein: CASSTVGTGGLYTF. DNA of the CDR3: TGTGCCAGCAGTACCGTCGGGACAGGGGGGCTCTACACCTTC.

This clone has a handful of counts. This chain joins TRBV7-2 and TRBJ1-1; 7 bases match TRBD1. Looked up from germline, CDR1 is SGHTA and CDR2 is FQGNSA. V shed 1 base, J shed 4 bases, and the junction held 15 bases outside the gene matches. The CDR3 spans 18 residues. CDR3 bases: TGTGCCAGCAGCTTAGGGAGGTTCATGGGACAGCTGGGCACTGAAGCTTTCTTT. Amino acid sequence: CASSLGRFMGQLGTEAFF.

The chain recombines TRBV7-8 with TRBJ1-6; 7 positions match TRBD1. V lost 5 bases to trimming and J lost 6 bases; unmatched junction nucleotides: 7. The CDR3 contains 15 residues. CDR1 SGHVS and CDR2 FQNEAQ come from the germline V gene. The CDR3 loop reads CASSDRDRRNSPLHF. The CDR3 DNA reads TGTGCCAGCAGCGACCGGGACAGACGTAATTCACCCCTCCACTTT.

For the CDR3, the DNA is TGTGCCAGCAGCCCGGGACTAGCGGGGGGCCACTCCTACAATGAGCAGTTCTTC. Amino acid sequence: CASSPGLAGGHSYNEQFF. The V gene is TRBV7-6, the J gene TRBJ2-1, with 15 bases that match TRBD2. The CDR3 is made up of 18 amino acids. The germline gives CDR1 SGHVS, CDR2 FNYEAQ. With V trimmed by 5 bases and J by 0 bases, 5 bases remained unmatched.